This T cell receptor (beta chain) was obtained from a study of naive and memory T cell subsets. The library had UMIs added by 3' ligation of an oligonucleotide to TCR cDNA. This clonotype was found a few times. Its antigen is not known. The CDR3 covers 17 residues. Looked up from germline, CDR1 is LNHDA and CDR2 is SQIVND (reference sequence). With V trimmed by 3 bases and J by 2 bases, 9 bases remained unmatched. Amplification of ligated cDNA took four PCR rounds with SP2 and nested alpha and beta constant primers. Blood and skin TCR RNA was reverse transcribed with alpha and beta constant primers. TCRdb re-analysed the 5' RACE reads in MiXCR, keeping a single row per CDR3 protein. Among tens of thousands of distinct CDR3 sequences listed, around 8% were seen once. Study-wide results and limits: Potentially, T cell activation and differentiation skew this RNA-based measurement.

The chain joins TRBV19 to TRBJ2-1; 8 positions match TRBD2. The source of this sequence is a female donor in good health. CDR3 nucleotides: TGTGCCAGTAGTATTCCCCCCCGGCGGGGGGCCTACAATGAGCAGTTCTTC. Protein: CASSIPPRRGAYNEQFF.